This TCR beta chain comes out of a study of CD8 T cells in Susac syndrome (dated by TCRdb to the late 2010s). A note on the overall study: Whether CD8+ T cell activation and differentiation in Susac syndrome was antigen driven was tested using repertoire sequencing. Clonality of the CD8+ T cell repertoire was compared between around eleven healthy donors, around 14 Susac syndrome patients and 15 multiple sclerosis patients. Broad study findings and their caveats: The study acknowledged that relatively few individuals were included in the TCR sequencing and HLA analysis.

For this clonotype: Its antigen is not yet known. No much larger clone exists at a distance of one base, and base qualities are not known.

Looking up the germline V gene (reference sequence) yields CDR1 DFQATT and CDR2 SNEGSKA. From V the trimming removes 1 base and from J it removes 6 bases, while the gene matches leave 7 bases of the junction unaccounted for. There are 15 amino acids in the CDR3, from cysteine to phenylalanine inclusive. Just CDR3 DNA is preserved here, 45 bases in frame from base 1. Peripheral blood CD8+ and CD4+ T cells from healthy donors, Susac syndrome patients and multiple sclerosis patients were profiled by high-throughput TCR beta sequencing. Treatment-naive patients with stable or active relapsing-remitting disease fulfilling revised McDonald criteria were used as multiple sclerosis controls. CD8+ TEMRA cells were enriched by FACS, while bulk CD8+ and CD4+ T cells were purified by magnetic negative isolation. Blood was drawn into EDTA tubes, processed within 24 hours, and PBMCs were isolated by density gradient centrifugation. PBMCs intended for TCR sequencing were cryopreserved in liquid nitrogen and thawed later in a water bath at 37 degrees C. Purity of sorted or isolated CD4+, CD8+ and CD8+ TEMRA cells was at least 90%.

RNA was extracted using the RNeasy kit, and roughly 0.5 to 1 microgram was reverse transcribed with random hexamers. The immunoSEQ multiplex PCR assay, covering 54 Vbeta and 13 Jbeta segments, was used to amplify TCR beta CDR3 regions. To correct PCR amplification bias, a synthetic template baseline was used for both primer optimization and computational correction. In the authors' own workflow: Reads were annotated to V, D and J genes per IMGT and analyzed with immunoSEQ Analyzer, keeping only productive sequences. To calculate clonality, Shannon entropy was normalized by log2 of the number of productive unique sequences and then subtracted from one. For each patient and control, public and private clones were evaluated within the 100 most prevalent clones. A clone was defined as Susac-specific if it was absent from the healthy and MS cohorts, from some 980 published viral clones and from other ImmuneACCESS disease sequences. TCRdb reprocessed the public reads (quality trimming at Q25 with fastp, clone calling with MiXCR) and kept in-frame beta chains. One record per CDR3 amino acid sequence lists the most common genes and DNA. The V and J calls follow TCRdb's processing rather than the paper's. The sample includes 250,000 to 300,000 distinct CDR3 sequences, with over 75% observed a single time. The ten largest clones take up around 0.21% of the sample.

The source is a human donor with multiple sclerosis. This chain joins TRBV20-1 to TRBJ2-1; 9 bases in the junction line up with TRBD2. Sequencing was done on a sample of CD8+ T cells from PBMCs. The sequence in DNA is TGCAGTGCTAGAGCAAGCGGGAGGTCTGCCAATGAGCAGTTCTTC. This codes for CSARASGRSANEQFF.